The 25 T cell receptor beta chains reported below all come from one sample, sequenced in a study of T cell clonality in common variable immunodeficiency. Sequencing was performed with immunoSEQ multiplex PCR; in TCRdb, only in-frame clones are kept and a portion is missing. This sample has around 39,000 clones, each found more than once. The sequencing input was peripheral blood mononuclear cells. These receptors all come from a person aged 18 to 69 in good health.

This clone was seen repeatedly, ten times or more. The CDR3 is CASSLPDYGYTF. The covered CDR3 bases are TGTGCCAGCAGCTTACCGGACTATGGC. This chain uses TRBV5-6 with TRBJ1-2; no clear D gene. The missing CDR3 end, 3 residues past where the read stops, is filled in from the germline J gene. Germline V gene data show CDR1 as SGHDT and CDR2 as YYEEEE. This CDR3 contains 12 residues. Trimming removed 2 bases at V and 3 bases at J, with 5 bases between.

Concerning this clone: The CDR3 end is not reached by the read, which stops 3 residues before it; the germline J gene fills it in. The chain recombines TRBV27 with TRBJ2-7; a possible D gene is TRBD2 (6 bases). V lost 5 bases and J lost 4, with 15 bases in between. This CDR3 contains 14 residues. CDR1 and CDR2 (germline): MNHEY, SMNVEV (reference sequence). The DNA read from the CDR3 is TGTGCCAGCAGTCTCATCGCGGGGCTATACGAG. Encoded protein: CASSLIAGLYE. The CDR3 reads in full as CASSLIAGLYEQYF.

This clone was observed many times. The CDR3 protein is CASSLRDGYTF. The covered CDR3 bases are TGTGCCAGCAGCTTACGGGATGGC. The chain uses TRBV13 and TRBJ1-2; the D is unclear. The sequence runs out 3 residues before the end of the CDR3; the remainder is reconstructed from the germline J gene. This CDR3 spans 11 amino acids. V lost 2 bases, J lost 6 bases, and 4 bases lay in between. Germline loops: CDR1 PRHDT, CDR2 FYEKMQ (reference sequence).

The sample holds many counts of this clone. The CDR3 end is not reached by the read, which stops 3 residues before it; the germline J gene fills it in. The chain has TRBV11-2 and TRBJ2-7, with TRBD1 matching 11 bases. CDR3 length: 15 residues. The germline gives CDR1 SGHAT, CDR2 FQNNGV. Trimming removed 4 bases from V and 5 bases from J; junction bases left unmatched: 7. CDR3 in amino acids: CASSSRDRGINEQYF. The covered CDR3 bases are TGTGCCAGCAGCTCCCGGGACAGGGGGATCAACGAG.

Many counts were recorded for this clone. The read stops 3 residues short of the end of the CDR3; the missing end is completed from the germline J gene. The chain has TRBV12-3 or TRBV12-4 and TRBJ2-1; a possible D gene is TRBD1 (6 bases). V lost 4 bases, J lost 6 bases, and 22 bases lay in between. This CDR3 comprises 17 residues. CDR3 bases read: TGTGCCAGCAGTTCAGCCCTATCGGACAGTGATTCCAATGAG. This sequence encodes CASSSALSDSDSNE. The CDR3, in full, reads CASSSALSDSDSNEQFF.

This clone showed up many times. CDR3 DNA (partial): TGTGCCAGCAGCACACAGGGGGCTCCCACTGAA. Its translation is CASSTQGAPTE. From start to end, the CDR3 is CASSTQGAPTEAFF. The chain links TRBV7-8 to TRBJ1-1; 9 nucleotides line up with TRBD1. The read stops 3 residues short of the end of the CDR3; the missing end is completed from the germline J gene. CDR3 length: 14 residues. Germline CDR1 and CDR2: SGHVS and FQNEAQ. Trimming removed 5 bases from V and 4 bases from J; junction bases left unmatched: 5.

There are many counts of this clone. The observed sequence ends 3 residues before the CDR3 terminus, with the missing tail filled in from the germline J gene. The V call is TRBV7-8, the J call TRBJ2-1; 7 bases match TRBD1. The germline gives CDR1 SGHVS, CDR2 FQNEAQ. This CDR3 spans 14 amino acids. The V segment lost 0 bases and the J segment 7 bases; nucleotides outside the gene matches: 3. The covered CDR3 bases are TGTGCCAGCAGCTTAGCAGACAGGGATAATGAG. Residues: CASSLADRDNE. The entire CDR3 protein is CASSLADRDNEQFF. The full variable domain, rest sourced from reference TRBV7-8 and TRBJ2-1, is GAGVSQSPRYKVAKRGQDVALRCDPISGHVSLFWYQQALGQGPEFLTYFQNEAQLDKSGLPSDRFFAERPEGSVSTLKIQRTQQEDSAVYLCASSLADRDNEQFFGPGTRLTVL.

This clone appeared many times. The CDR3 extends 3 residues past the end of the read, so its final part is completed from the germline J gene. The genes are TRBV11-2 and TRBJ2-3; the match to TRBD1 covers 7 bases. The V segment lost 5 bases and the J segment 7 bases; nucleotides outside the gene matches: 12. CDR3 length: 15 amino acids. Germline values: CDR1 SGHAT, CDR2 FQNNGV. Incomplete CDR3 DNA: TGTGCCAGCAGCCCGGGACAGAGCCTTTTGAATACG. Encoded protein: CASSPGQSLLNT. In full, the CDR3 reads CASSPGQSLLNTQYF.

This clone has at least ten counts. The observed sequence ends 3 residues before the CDR3 terminus, with the missing tail filled in from the germline J gene. This chain connects TRBV19 to TRBJ2-2, with D possibly matching TRBD2 (7 bases). CDR1 and CDR2 (germline): LNHDA, SQIVND (reference sequence). The CDR3 sequence is 14 residues long. Trimming took 11 bases from V and 4 from J, leaving 17 bases between them. The CDR3 spells CASGGGALTGELFF. Incomplete CDR3 DNA: TGTGCCTCAGGTGGGGGGGCGCTCACCGGGGAG.

This clone was detected ten times or more. The read comes to an end 3 residues before the CDR3 does, leaving the germline J gene to fill in the end. This chain uses TRBV18 with TRBJ1-5; no clear D. The CDR3 consists of 15 residues. V was shortened by 2 bases and J by 5 bases, with 13 bases between the two germline ends. CDR1 is KGHSH, CDR2 LQKENI, per germline. The part of the CDR3 DNA that was read is TGTGCCAGCTCACCAAATTCAGGAATCTATCAGCCC. This encodes CASSPNSGIYQP. The CDR3, in full, reads CASSPNSGIYQPQHF.

In its sample, this clone was seen many times. The read falls 3 residues short of the CDR3 end, and the missing part is taken from the germline J gene. The chain couples TRBV28 to TRBJ2-5; 7 nucleotides align to TRBD1. This CDR3 is 15 amino acids long. Germline trimming cut 5 bases from V and 2 bases from J; bases unmatched to any gene: 8. CDR1 is MDHEN, CDR2 SYDVKM, per germline. CDR3 DNA, as far as it was read: TGTGCCAGCAGTACCCGACAGGGTCTACAAGAGACC. Its protein is CASSTRQGLQET. In full, the CDR3 is CASSTRQGLQETQYF.

This clone was found many times. The read gets to within 3 residues of the CDR3 end, and the germline J gene fills in the rest. The genes are TRBV20-1 and TRBJ2-7; 11 bases are a match to TRBD2. Germline V lookup: CDR1 DFQATT, CDR2 SNEGSKA (reference sequence). The CDR3 has 15 amino acids. Trimming removed 0 bases from V and 2 bases from J; junction bases left unmatched: 3. CDR3 DNA (partial): TGCAGTGCTAGAGATACGGGACTAGCGGCCTACGAG. Its translation: CSARDTGLAAYE. The entire CDR3 protein is CSARDTGLAAYEQYF.

This clone was seen repeatedly, ten times or more. The read is 3 residues too short to cover the CDR3 end, so that end is filled in from the germline J gene. The chain is built from TRBV5-6 and TRBJ2-7, with D unclear. The V end was cut by 1 base, the J end by 3 bases, with 8 bases between. This CDR3 is 13 amino acids long. Germline assignment: CDR1 SGHDT and CDR2 YYEEEE. CDR3 sequence reads: CASSLSTGYEQYF. The covered CDR3 bases are TGTGCCAGCAGCTTGAGCACTGGCTACGAG.

On this clone: The read halts 3 residues ahead of the CDR3 end, with the missing end drawn from the germline J gene. J is TRBJ2-3 and V is TRBV10-2, with D perhaps being TRBD1 or TRBD2 (10 bases each). CDR3 size: 17 residues. Germline V gene data show CDR1 as WSHSY and CDR2 as SAAADI. With 4 bases removed from V and 1 base from J, the gap between germline ends came to 18 bases. Partial CDR3 DNA: TGCGCCAGCAGTGCCACTAGCGGGACAGGGGGCACAGATACG. Residues: CASSATSGTGGTDT. The CDR3, in full, reads CASSATSGTGGTDTQYF.

This clone was seen many times. The read ends 3 residues early relative to the CDR3; the germline J gene fills the gap. J is TRBJ1-1 and V is TRBV30, with 8 bases matching TRBD1. Looked up from germline, CDR1 is GTSNPN and CDR2 is SVGIG (reference sequence). There are 16 residues in the CDR3. Germline trimming cut 2 bases from V and 0 bases from J; bases unmatched to any gene: 8. The CDR3: CAWSRAGGKMNTEAFF. The covered CDR3 bases are TGTGCCTGGAGTAGGGCAGGGGGCAAGATGAACACTGAA.

This clone was observed many times. Coverage ceases 3 residues before the CDR3 finishes, and the germline J gene fills in the end. V usage is TRBV5-1 and J usage is TRBJ2-1, with TRBD1 matching over 7 bases. Germline CDR1 reads SGHRS; CDR2 reads YFSETQ. The CDR3 consists of 15 residues. Losses at the gene ends were 0 bases for V and 2 bases for J; bases not matched to a gene: 2. Incomplete CDR3 DNA: TGCGCCAGCAGCTTGGAGGGACAGCCCTACAATGAG. It is translated as CASSLEGQPYNE. The CDR3 reads in full as CASSLEGQPYNEQFF.

This clone was detected ten times or more. Read data end 3 residues before the CDR3 end; the end is taken from the germline J gene. V and J are TRBV7-9 and TRBJ2-5; TRBD1 agrees at 7 bases. In germline, CDR1 is SEHNR, CDR2 FQNEAQ (reference sequence). The V segment lost 3 bases and the J segment 1 base; nucleotides outside the gene matches: 2. This CDR3 is built from 14 residues. CDR3 loop: CASSFRDSQETQYF. The sequenced part of the CDR3 DNA is TGTGCCAGCAGCTTCCGGGACAGCCAAGAGACC.

This clone was found many times. The missing CDR3 end, 3 residues past where the read stops, is filled in from the germline J gene. V usage is TRBV4-2 and J usage is TRBJ2-5; D perhaps matches TRBD1 (6 bases). Trimming shortened V by 4 bases and J by 1 base, and 10 bases separated the two germline ends. The germline gives CDR1 LGHNA, CDR2 YNFKEQ. This CDR3 has 14 amino acids. Partial CDR3 DNA: TGTGCCAGCAGCCTATCGGACAGCCAAGAGACC. It translates to CASSLSDSQET. The full CDR3 protein reads CASSLSDSQETQYF.

This clone was counted at least ten times. From the germline J gene comes the end of the CDR3, since the read stops 3 residues before it. J is TRBJ2-5 and V is TRBV28; D is ambiguous. Trimming left V 5 bases short and J 1 base short, with 11 bases between. The CDR3 has 14 residues. CDR1 is MDHEN, CDR2 SYDVKM, per germline. The CDR3 sequence: CASSLRLIQETQYF. CDR3 DNA (partial): TGTGCCAGCAGTCTGCGACTGATCCAAGAGACC.

As regards this clone: The read finishes 3 residues shy of the CDR3 end, and the germline J gene is used to complete it. The chain uses TRBV5-5 and TRBJ2-7; 7 bases are shared with TRBD1. From germline, CDR1 is SGHKS and CDR2 YYEKEE (reference sequence). V shed 6 bases, J shed 2 bases, and the junction held 11 bases outside the gene matches. The CDR3 has 15 residues. CDR3 DNA, as far as it was read: TGTGCCAGCACCCCGGAAGGGGGCCTGACCTACGAG. Its translation: CASTPEGGLTYE. The whole CDR3 sequence reads CASTPEGGLTYEQYF.

Ten or more counts support this clone. The read stops 3 residues short of the end of the CDR3; the missing end is completed from the germline J gene. The rearrangement links TRBV19 to TRBJ2-7; TRBD1 aligns across 7 bases. The CDR3 length is 14 residues. The J segment lost 4 bases and the V segment lost 4 bases, leaving 7 bases of the junction unmatched. CDR1 is LNHDA, CDR2 SQIVND, per germline (reference sequence). The CDR3 protein is CASSTGTALYEQYF. The part of the CDR3 DNA that was read is TGTGCCAGTAGTACCGGGACAGCCCTTTACGAG.

This clone was picked up many times. The read is 3 residues too short to cover the CDR3 end, so that end is filled in from the germline J gene. The chain recombines TRBV10-1 with TRBJ2-7; D may be TRBD2 (5 bases). The CDR3 is made up of 14 amino acids. V gave up 5 bases and J gave up 0 bases, with 11 bases separating them. Germline assignment: CDR1 WNHNN and CDR2 SYGVQD (reference sequence). The sequenced CDR3 bases are TGCGCCAGCAGTAGCGGACCAAGCTCCTACGAG. Translation gives CASSSGPSSYE. In full, the CDR3 reads CASSSGPSSYEQYF.

This clone was observed at least ten times. The DNA ends 3 residues before the CDR3 does, and the rest of the CDR3 is filled in from the germline J gene. The chain carries TRBV7-2 and TRBJ2-7; D is unclear. Germline lookup yields CDR1 SGHTA and CDR2 FQGNSA. The CDR3 runs 15 residues. V was pared by 1 base and J by 0 bases, with 10 bases between. This CDR3 is CASSLGPVSSYEQYF. The part of the CDR3 DNA that was read is TGTGCCAGCAGCTTAGGCCCGGTTAGCTCCTACGAG. The variable domain in full, with the rest retrieved from reference TRBV7-2 and TRBJ2-7, is GAGVSQSPSNKVTEKGKDVELRCDPISGHTALYWYRQSLGQGLEFLIYFQGNSAPDKSGLPSDRFSAERTGGSVSTLTIQRTQQEDSAVYLCASSLGPVSSYEQYFGPGTRLTVT.

This clone has ten or more counts. The CDR3 extends 3 residues past the end of the read, so its final part is completed from the germline J gene. The chain links TRBV5-1 to TRBJ2-7; 9 bases are shared with TRBD1. Trimming cost V 7 bases and J 1 base; bases outside gene matches: 6. CDR3 length equals 14 residues. In germline, CDR1 is SGHRS, CDR2 YFSETQ. The CDR3 DNA, read in part, is TGCGCCAGCGGACAGGGGATAGAGTCCTACGAG. Translation: CASGQGIESYE. From start to end, the CDR3 is CASGQGIESYEQYF.

This clone was found many times. The observed sequence ends 3 residues before the CDR3 terminus, with the missing tail filled in from the germline J gene. The chain recombines TRBV20-1 with TRBJ2-1; maybe TRBD2 (5 bases). The CDR3 is 14 residues long. The V gene's germline CDR1 is DFQATT and CDR2 SNEGSKA (reference sequence). Trimming cost V 5 bases and J 0 bases, with 11 bases left between them. The sequenced part of the CDR3 DNA is TGCAGTGCTTCGGACTCTTCCTCCTACAATGAG. Its protein product is CSASDSSSYNE. The CDR3 as a whole reads CSASDSSSYNEQFF.